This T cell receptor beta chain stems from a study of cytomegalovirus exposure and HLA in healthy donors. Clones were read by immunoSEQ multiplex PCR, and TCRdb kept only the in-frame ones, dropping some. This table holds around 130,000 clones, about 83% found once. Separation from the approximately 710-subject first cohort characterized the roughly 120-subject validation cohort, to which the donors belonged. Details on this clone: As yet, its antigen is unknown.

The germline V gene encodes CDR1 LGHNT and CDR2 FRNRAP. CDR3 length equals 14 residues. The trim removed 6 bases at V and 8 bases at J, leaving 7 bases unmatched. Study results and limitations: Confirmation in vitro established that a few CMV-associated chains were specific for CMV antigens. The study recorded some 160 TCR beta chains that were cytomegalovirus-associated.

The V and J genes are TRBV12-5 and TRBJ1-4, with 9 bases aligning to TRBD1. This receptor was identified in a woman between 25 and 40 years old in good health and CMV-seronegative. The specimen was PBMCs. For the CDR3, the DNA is TGTGCTAGTGGAACGGACAGGGGCAGGGAAAAACTGTTTTTT. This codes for CASGTDRGREKLFF.